The entry below gives a single TCR beta chain sequence along with its context. This table comes from immunoSEQ multiplex PCR, and its TCRdb copy is limited to in-frame clones, with some not included. The profile shows about 150,000 clones, around 96% of them singletons. These data are taken from a study of control samples from healthy donors and cancer patients. V dropped 2 bases and J dropped 5 bases, with 6 bases sitting between them. The CDR3 runs 13 residues. The germline V gene encodes CDR1 KGHDR and CDR2 SFDVKD. This chain connects TRBV24-1 to TRBJ2-1; D is undetermined. Material for sequencing was blood. The clonotype originates from a man aged 35 to 55 in good health. CDR3: CATSDSTDNEQFF. The CDR3 coding sequence is TGTGCCACCAGTGATTCGACTGACAATGAGCAGTTCTTC.